This T cell receptor beta chain was retrieved from a study of blood T cell repertoires in COVID-19. Participants, about 18 to 90 years old, spanned around 25 US areas. In assigning cohorts, the study relied on participant-reported clinical history. Authors' data handling: Reference gene primer amplification in the assay estimated nucleated cell counts. Clones were read by immunoSEQ multiplex PCR, and TCRdb kept only the in-frame ones, dropping some. The D gene and trimming were derived from the DNA, and the V and J assignments and clone size from that table. The sample yields around 280,000 clones, about 90% seen once. The CDR3 runs to 16 residues. The germline V gene encodes CDR1 MDHEN and CDR2 SYDVKM. The trim removed 8 bases at V and 4 bases at J, leaving 15 bases unmatched.

The chain has TRBV28 and TRBJ2-3; TRBD2 aligns across 7 bases. This sequence originates from a woman between 18 and 29 years old with acute COVID-19. The sequenced material came from PBMCs or T cells enriched from blood (not recorded which). The CDR3 nucleotides are TGTGCCAGCGGTTCTCGGGGGGTTGGTATTTCAGATACGCAGTATTTT. Protein product: CASGSRGVGISDTQYF.